Each of the 21 T cell receptor beta chains below was sequenced from the same sample in a study of blood T cells in healthy people across ages. For the second PCR, which ran for about 6 to 12 cycles, a sample-barcoded 5' primer and a J-beta primer mix were used. One entry per CDR3 protein, called by TCRdb with MiXCR from the 5' RACE reads. This table holds 850,000 to 950,000 distinct CDR3 sequences, around 28% found once. Sequencing input: blood. Source of these receptors: a woman aged 80 or over in good health.

About this clonotype: A much larger clone differs by one base, so this may be a read error. The gene calls are TRBV20-1 and TRBJ2-7; 14 bases map to TRBD2. Germline V gives CDR1 DFQATT, CDR2 SNEGSKA (reference sequence). The CDR3 has 18 residues. V shed 6 bases and J 7 bases; nucleotides not matched to a gene: 20. CDR3 nucleotides: TGCAGTGCCGCTGCCCCGGGACTAGCGGGGGAGGCTTACAATGAGCAGTACTTC. This sequence encodes CSAAAPGLAGEAYNEQYF.

This clonotype was seen ten or more times. This chain connects TRBV7-2 to TRBJ2-5; 8 bases match TRBD1. Germline CDR1 is SGHTA and CDR2 is FQGNSA. The ends lost 5 bases at V and 6 bases at J; junction bases unmatched: 8. CDR3 length: 14 amino acids. CDR3 amino acids: CASSNGQGGKTQYF. The CDR3 nucleotides read TGTGCCAGCAGCAATGGACAGGGTGGAAAGACCCAGTACTTC.

This clonotype was recorded many times. The chain has TRBV7-9 and TRBJ2-6; 8 bases agree with TRBD1. With V trimmed by 4 bases and J by 0 bases, 8 bases remained unmatched. This CDR3 is built from 18 residues. Germline lookup yields CDR1 SEHNR and CDR2 FQNEAQ (reference sequence). CDR3 residues: CASSSGQALPSGANVLTF. CDR3 coding DNA: TGTGCCAGCAGCTCGGGACAGGCTTTACCCTCTGGGGCCAACGTCCTGACTTTC.

This clonotype was seen repeatedly, ten times or more. The rearrangement uses TRBV4-1 and TRBJ1-2; D is perhaps TRBD1 (5 bases). Germline CDR1 MGHRA, CDR2 YSYEKL. The germline V and J ends were trimmed by 1 base and 8 bases, with 14 bases remaining between them. The CDR3 is 14 residues long. The chain's CDR3 is CASSQGGLHGGYTF. The CDR3 DNA reads TGCGCCAGCAGCCAAGGGGGACTCCACGGGGGCTACACCTTC.

This CDR3 reads CASSVAGGQGSQETQYF. DNA of the CDR3: TGTGCCAGCAGCGTTGCGGGGGGCCAGGGATCTCAAGAGACCCAGTACTTC. The rearrangement uses TRBV9 and TRBJ2-5; TRBD2 matches 8 bases. V was pared by 2 bases and J by 2 bases, with 11 bases of the junction left unmatched. The CDR3 is 17 residues long. The V gene's germline CDR1 is SGDLS and CDR2 YYNGEE.

The rearrangement uses TRBV6-1 and TRBJ2-5; D might be TRBD2 (5 bases). The assigned J gene may be wrong: the sequence end matches TRBJ2-7 better. CDR1 and CDR2 from the germline V gene are MNHNS and SASEGT. The CDR3 covers 12 residues. CDR3 in amino acids: CASNWERGEQYF. CDR3 in DNA: TGTGCCAGCAACTGGGAGCGAGGCGAGCAGTACTTC.

The rearrangement joins TRBV11-1 to TRBJ2-5; tentative D call: TRBD2 (5 bases). The germline gives CDR1 SGHAT, CDR2 FQDESV (reference sequence). The V end lost 1 base, the J end lost 11 bases, and 20 bases lay between the germline ends. The length of the CDR3 is 15 residues. The CDR3: CASSLGASTTIEQYF. The CDR3 nucleotides are TGTGCCAGCAGCTTAGGGGCTAGCACGACAATAGAGCAGTACTTC.

The chain combines TRBV20-1 with TRBJ2-7; D may be TRBD1 (5 bases). CDR3 length: 14 amino acids. The V gene lost 6 bases and the J gene lost 2 bases, with 17 bases spanning the gap. Germline V gene sequence: CDR1 DFQATT, CDR2 SNEGSKA (reference sequence). This CDR3 is CSATQTSTAYEQYF. The CDR3 DNA reads as TGCAGTGCCACCCAAACCTCGACAGCCTACGAGCAGTACTTC.

A word on this clonotype: A clone one base away is much larger, so this may be a read error. V is TRBV20-1 and J is TRBJ2-5, with a possible D match to TRBD1 (8 bases). V was pared by 5 bases and J by 11 bases, with 27 bases between. This CDR3 has 15 amino acids. The V gene's germline CDR1 is DFQATT and CDR2 SNEGSKA (reference sequence). CDR3 nucleotide sequence: TGCAGTGCTCTCCCCCCAACAGGGGGGGGCGGTGAGCAGTACTTC. Translation: CSALPPTGGGGEQYF.

This clonotype has only one observation. This sequence joins TRBV5-1 and TRBJ2-1; TRBD1 is a possible D gene (7 bases). V was trimmed by 0 bases and J by 5 bases, leaving 12 bases between them. CDR1 SGHRS and CDR2 YFSETQ come from the germline V gene. This CDR3 comprises 15 residues. The CDR3 coding sequence is TGCGCCAGCAGCTTGGGGCAGGGGGGCAACAATGAGCAGTTCTTC. Its protein product is CASSLGQGGNNEQFF.

The CDR3 region is CASSEGRGTGGSIAGQPQHF. CDR3 in DNA: TGTGCCAGCAGTGAAGGCCGTGGGACAGGAGGGAGTATAGCAGGACAGCCCCAGCATTTT. This chain links TRBV2 with TRBJ1-5, with 8 nucleotides matching TRBD1. The CDR3 totals 20 residues. The trim removed 1 base at V and 7 bases at J, leaving 21 bases unmatched. Germline loops: CDR1 SNHLY, CDR2 FYNNEI. Variable domain in full (rest from reference TRBV2 and TRBJ1-5): EPEVTQTPSHQVTQMGQEVILRCVPISNHLYFYWYRQILGQKVEFLVSFYNNEISEKSEIFDDQFSVERPDGSNFTLKIRSTKLEDSAMYFCASSEGRGTGGSIAGQPQHFGDGTRLSIL.

This clonotype has more than one count but fewer than ten. This could be a read error, since a much larger clone is one nucleotide away. J is TRBJ2-5 and V is TRBV9; 9 nucleotides align to TRBD2. With V trimmed by 2 bases and J by 11 bases, 10 bases remained unmatched. This CDR3 is 14 amino acids long. Germline V lookup: CDR1 SGDLS, CDR2 YYNGEE. CDR3 sequence: CASSVLAGSNEQYF. Here the CDR3 DNA reads TGTGCCAGCAGCGTGCTAGCGGGGAGCAATGAGCAGTACTTC.

The chain joins TRBV6-2 or TRBV6-3 to TRBJ1-5; D possibly corresponds to TRBD1 (5 bases). V lost 8 bases and J lost 4, with 18 bases in between. The germline CDR1 and CDR2 sequences are MNHEY and SVGEGT. This CDR3 spans 15 amino acids. The CDR3 loop reads CASAAGQAVNQPQHF. In nucleotides, the CDR3 is TGTGCCAGCGCCGCGGGGCAGGCGGTGAATCAGCCCCAGCATTTT.

The sample holds many counts of this clonotype. This sequence joins TRBV20-1 and TRBJ1-5; D is uncertain. The length of the CDR3 is 14 residues. V dropped 6 bases and J dropped 0 bases, with 12 bases sitting between them. Germline V CDR1 and CDR2: DFQATT, SNEGSKA (reference sequence). The CDR3 loop is CSAFDTYSNQPQHF. The CDR3, as DNA: TGCAGTGCCTTTGACACTTATAGCAATCAGCCCCAGCATTTT.

The chain uses TRBV20-1 and TRBJ2-1, with 14 bases matching TRBD2. Germline V gives CDR1 DFQATT, CDR2 SNEGSKA (reference sequence). V was pared by 5 bases and J by 6 bases, with 9 bases of the junction left unmatched. This CDR3 is 16 amino acids long. CDR3 loop: CSAVWTSGGTLNEQFF. CDR3 DNA: TGCAGTGCTGTGTGGACTAGCGGGGGGACCCTCAATGAGCAGTTCTTC.

This clonotype was recorded a few times. The chain joins TRBV6-5 to TRBJ2-2; 10 bases line up with TRBD1. The CDR3 sequence is 18 residues long. J lost 0 bases, V lost 0 bases, and 4 bases had no gene match. CDR1 and CDR2 (germline): MNHEY, SVGAGI. The CDR3 region is CASSYSGQGLPNTGELFF. CDR3 sequence (DNA): TGTGCCAGCAGTTACTCGGGACAGGGGCTCCCGAACACCGGGGAGCTGTTTTTT.

About this clonotype itself: Given a much more abundant clone one base away, this may be a read error. CDR3 DNA sequence: TGTGCCAGCAGTCTACAGGGGGCGAAGTCACCCCTCCACTTT. Protein: CASSLQGAKSPLHF. This sequence joins TRBV12-3 or TRBV12-4 and TRBJ1-6; 9 nucleotides line up with TRBD1. V lost 5 bases and J lost 10; bases outside the gene matches: 6. The CDR3 loop spans 14 amino acids.

This clonotype was seen a handful of times. The genes are TRBV20-1 and TRBJ2-5, with TRBD2 as a possible D gene (7 bases). From germline, CDR1 is DFQATT and CDR2 SNEGSKA (reference sequence). Trimming took 6 bases from V and 5 from J, leaving 16 bases between them. The CDR3 is made up of 13 amino acids. The CDR3 reads CSAGRGGRETQYF. The CDR3 DNA follows: TGCAGTGCGGGAAGGGGGGGCAGGGAGACCCAGTACTTC.

On this clonotype itself: A much larger clone sits a single nucleotide away, making a read error possible. The chain combines TRBV3-1 with TRBJ2-4; no clear D gene. Per germline, CDR1 LGHDT and CDR2 YNNKEL (reference sequence). This CDR3 has 17 amino acids. Trimming removed 0 bases from V and 1 base from J, with 13 bases in between. The CDR3 protein is CASSQERTFWAKNIQYF. CDR3 coding DNA: TGTGCCAGCAGCCAAGAGAGGACCTTTTGGGCCAAAAACATTCAGTACTTC.

This clonotype came up many times. CDR3 in DNA: TGTGCCAGCAGTTTAGAGGGACTATCTAACTATGGCTACACCTTC. As protein: CASSLEGLSNYGYTF. This chain connects TRBV27 to TRBJ1-2; possible D gene TRBD1, 5 bases. This CDR3 spans 15 amino acids. Germline V gene sequence: CDR1 MNHEY, CDR2 SMNVEV (reference sequence). V lost 2 bases and J lost 0, with 10 bases in between.

This clonotype occurred once. With a much larger clone just one base away, this may be a read error. The V call is TRBV4-3, the J call TRBJ1-1; tentatively, D is TRBD1 (5 bases). This CDR3 has 13 amino acids. Germline CDR1 LGHNA, CDR2 YSLEER. The CDR3: CANSQEGGGSAFF. The DNA for the CDR3 is TGCGCCAACAGCCAAGAGGGTGGGGGGTCGGCTTTCTTT.